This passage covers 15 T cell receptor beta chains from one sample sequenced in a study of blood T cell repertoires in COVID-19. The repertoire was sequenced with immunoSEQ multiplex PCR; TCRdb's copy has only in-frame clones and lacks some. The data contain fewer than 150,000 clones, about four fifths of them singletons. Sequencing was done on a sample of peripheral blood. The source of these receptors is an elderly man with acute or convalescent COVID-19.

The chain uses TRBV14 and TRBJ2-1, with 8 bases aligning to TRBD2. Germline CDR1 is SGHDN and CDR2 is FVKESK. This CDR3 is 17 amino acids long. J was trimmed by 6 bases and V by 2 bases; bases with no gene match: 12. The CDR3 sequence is CASSQLRGAGGGNEQFF. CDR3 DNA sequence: TGTGCCAGCAGCCAACTCCGGGGCGCGGGGGGAGGCAATGAGCAGTTCTTC. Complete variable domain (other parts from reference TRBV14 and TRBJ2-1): EAGVTQFPSHSVIEKGQTVTLRCDPISGHDNLYWYRRVMGKEIKFLLHFVKESKQDESGMPNNRFLAERTGGTYSTLKVQPAELEDSGVYFCASSQLRGAGGGNEQFFGPGTRLTVL.

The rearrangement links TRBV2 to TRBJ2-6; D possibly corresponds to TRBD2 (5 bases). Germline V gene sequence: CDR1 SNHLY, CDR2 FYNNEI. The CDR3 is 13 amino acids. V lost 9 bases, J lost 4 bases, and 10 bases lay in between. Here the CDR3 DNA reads TGTGCCAGTTCGGGGTCGGGGGCCAACGTCCTGACTTTC. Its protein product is CASSGSGANVLTF.

The CDR3 sequence is CASSFGQRTEAFF. CDR3 nucleotide sequence: TGTGCCAGCAGCTTCGGTCAGCGCACTGAAGCTTTCTTT. This chain links TRBV7-2 with TRBJ1-1; D unclear. V shed 3 bases and J shed 4 bases, with 9 bases lying between them. Germline-derived CDR1 and CDR2 are SGHTA and FQGNSA. The CDR3 is 13 residues long.

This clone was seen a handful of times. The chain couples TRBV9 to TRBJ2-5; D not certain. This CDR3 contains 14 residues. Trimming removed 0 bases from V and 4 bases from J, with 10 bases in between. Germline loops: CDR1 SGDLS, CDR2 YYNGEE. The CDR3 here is CASSVDLPGETQYF. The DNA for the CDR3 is TGTGCCAGCAGCGTAGACCTCCCAGGAGAGACCCAGTACTTC.

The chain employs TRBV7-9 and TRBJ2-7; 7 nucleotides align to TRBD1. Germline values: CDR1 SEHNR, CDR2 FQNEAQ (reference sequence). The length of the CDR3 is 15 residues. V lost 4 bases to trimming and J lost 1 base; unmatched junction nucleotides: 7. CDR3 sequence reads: CASSSDRTMSYEQYF. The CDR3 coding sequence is TGTGCCAGCAGCTCGGACAGGACAATGTCCTACGAGCAGTACTTC.

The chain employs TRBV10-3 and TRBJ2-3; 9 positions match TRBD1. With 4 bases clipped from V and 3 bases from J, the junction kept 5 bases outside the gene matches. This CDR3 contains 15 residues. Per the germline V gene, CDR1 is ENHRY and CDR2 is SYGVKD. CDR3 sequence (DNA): TGTGCCATCAGTGGGTCGACAGGGGGGACAGATACGCAGTATTTT. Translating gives CAISGSTGGTDTQYF.

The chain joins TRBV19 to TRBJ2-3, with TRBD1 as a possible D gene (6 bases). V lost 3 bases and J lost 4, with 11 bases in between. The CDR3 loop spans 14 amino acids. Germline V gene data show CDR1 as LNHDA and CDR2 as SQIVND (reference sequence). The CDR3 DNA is TGTGCCAGTAGTATTTCGGACAGAGCAGATACGCAGTATTTT. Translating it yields CASSISDRADTQYF.

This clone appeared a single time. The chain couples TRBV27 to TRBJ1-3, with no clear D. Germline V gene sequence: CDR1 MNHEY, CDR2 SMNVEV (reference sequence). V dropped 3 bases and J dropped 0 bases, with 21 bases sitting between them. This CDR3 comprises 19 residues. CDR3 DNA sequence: TGTGCCAGCAGTTTGGAACCCCCTCGCGGTGCTCACTCTGGAAACACCATATATTTT. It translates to CASSLEPPRGAHSGNTIYF.

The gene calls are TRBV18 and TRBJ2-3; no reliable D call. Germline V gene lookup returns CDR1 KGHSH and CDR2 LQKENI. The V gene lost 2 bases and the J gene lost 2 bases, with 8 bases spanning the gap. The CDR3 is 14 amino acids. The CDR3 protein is CASSPVRNTDTQYF. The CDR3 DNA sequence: TGTGCCAGCTCACCAGTGAGAAACACAGATACGCAGTATTTT.

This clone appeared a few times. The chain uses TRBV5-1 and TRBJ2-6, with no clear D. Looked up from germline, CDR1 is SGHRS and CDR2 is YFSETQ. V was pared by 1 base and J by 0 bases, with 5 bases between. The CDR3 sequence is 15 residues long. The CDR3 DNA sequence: TGCGCCAGCAGCTTGATACTCTCTGGGGCCAACGTCCTGACTTTC. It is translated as CASSLILSGANVLTF.

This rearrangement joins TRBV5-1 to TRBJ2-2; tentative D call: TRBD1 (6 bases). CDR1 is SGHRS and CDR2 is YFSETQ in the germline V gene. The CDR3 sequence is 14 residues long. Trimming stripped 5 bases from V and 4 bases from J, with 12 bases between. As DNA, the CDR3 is TGCGCCAGCAGTTCCGGACAGATCACCGGGGAGCTGTTTTTT. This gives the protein CASSSGQITGELFF.

Here the CDR3 reads CASSPPANYGYTF. CDR3 nucleotides: TGTGCCAGCAGTCCCCCGGCTAACTATGGCTACACCTTC. The chain carries TRBV28 and TRBJ1-2; no definite D call. Germline assignment: CDR1 MDHEN and CDR2 SYDVKM. Trimming took off 5 bases at V and 0 bases at J, with 7 bases between the two ends. This CDR3 spans 13 amino acids.

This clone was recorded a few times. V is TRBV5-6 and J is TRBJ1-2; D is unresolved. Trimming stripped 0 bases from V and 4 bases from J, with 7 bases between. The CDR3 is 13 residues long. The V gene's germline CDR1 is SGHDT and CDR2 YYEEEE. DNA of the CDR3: TGTGCCAGCAGCTTGGTAACGGGCTATGGCTACACCTTC. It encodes CASSLVTGYGYTF.

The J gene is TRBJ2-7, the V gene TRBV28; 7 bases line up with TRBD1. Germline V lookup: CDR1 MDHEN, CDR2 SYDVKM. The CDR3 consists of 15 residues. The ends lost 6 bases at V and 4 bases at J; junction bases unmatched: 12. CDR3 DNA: TGTGCCAGCAGCCCGAAACAGGGGAAGCGGTACGAGCAGTACTTC. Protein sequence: CASSPKQGKRYEQYF.

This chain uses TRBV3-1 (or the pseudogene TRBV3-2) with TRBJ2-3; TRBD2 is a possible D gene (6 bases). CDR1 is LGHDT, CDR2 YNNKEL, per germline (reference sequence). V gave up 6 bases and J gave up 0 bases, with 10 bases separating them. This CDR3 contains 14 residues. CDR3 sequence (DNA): TGTGCCAGCAGTCCCGGGACTAGCACAGATACGCAGTATTTT. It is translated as CASSPGTSTDTQYF.